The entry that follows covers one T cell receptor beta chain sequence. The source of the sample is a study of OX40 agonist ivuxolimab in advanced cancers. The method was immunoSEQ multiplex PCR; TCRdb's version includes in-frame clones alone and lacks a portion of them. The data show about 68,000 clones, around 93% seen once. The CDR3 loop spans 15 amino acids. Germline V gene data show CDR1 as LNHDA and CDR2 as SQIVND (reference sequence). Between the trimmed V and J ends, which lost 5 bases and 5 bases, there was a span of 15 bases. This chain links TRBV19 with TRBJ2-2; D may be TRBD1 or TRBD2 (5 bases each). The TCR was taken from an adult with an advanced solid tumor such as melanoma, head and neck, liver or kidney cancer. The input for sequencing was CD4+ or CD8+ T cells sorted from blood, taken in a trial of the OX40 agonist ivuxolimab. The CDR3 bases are TGTGCCAGTAGTTCCGGGACGCTGACAACCGGGGAGCTGTTTTTT. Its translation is CASSSGTLTTGELFF.